Sequencing of this T cell receptor (beta chain) was carried out in a study of spatial heterogeneity in lung cancer. Study overall: A consistent excess of beta-chain over alpha-chain sequences was detected.

This clonotype was counted only a few times. The library was prepared for alpha chains; this beta chain is a stray read, so its frequency means little. Noted time point: blood at routine non-recurrence follow-up after resection. Via MiXCR, TCRdb re-called the 5' RACE reads, giving one row per CDR3 protein. Altogether 650 to 800 distinct CDR3 sequences are present, around two thirds being singletons, with the ten largest covering less than 35%. With V trimmed by 5 bases and J by 1 base, 6 bases remained unmatched. This CDR3 comprises 15 residues. Germline V CDR1 and CDR2: MNHEY, SVGEGT. The chain combines TRBV6-2 or TRBV6-3 with TRBJ2-7; 9 bases agree with TRBD2. The receptor comes from a female donor with early-stage non-small cell lung cancer. The sequenced sample was PBMCs, obtained at follow-up. The CDR3 region is CASSDSGRHSYEQYV. CDR3 bases: TGTGCCAGCAGTGATAGCGGGAGACATTCCTACGAGCAGTACGTC.